The 20 T cell receptor beta chains below all came from one sample that was sequenced in a study of blood T cells in healthy people across ages (dated by TCRdb to the mid-2010s). Receptor amplification or capture employed 5' RACE. TCRdb lists the instrument as Illumina HiSeq 2500. A second roughly 6 to 11 cycle PCR used a sample-barcoded 5' primer and a J-beta primer mix. Using fastp at Q25 and MiXCR, TCRdb reprocessed the public reads and kept productive beta chains. Every distinct CDR3 protein forms one entry, paired with its most common genes and DNA. For this sample the table gives roughly 800,000 distinct CDR3 sequences, of which around 25% were detected only once. Under 4% of the sample is in the top ten clones. In addition, the sample was reused for a study of T cells of mothers and their children.

Sequenced input: blood. These receptors were obtained from a boy aged 5-17 years in good health.

The chain combines TRBV5-6 with TRBJ2-5; D is uncertain. The CDR3 spans 14 residues. CDR1 is SGHDT and CDR2 is YYEEEE in the germline V gene. Trimming left V 0 bases short and J 5 bases short, with 11 bases between. The DNA for the CDR3 is TGTGCCAGCAGCTTGGACGTGGGTGCGGAGACCCAGTACTTC. Its translation is CASSLDVGAETQYF.

The chain is built from TRBV11-2 and TRBJ1-1; D unresolved. The germline V and J ends were trimmed by 5 bases and 0 bases, with 10 bases remaining between them. Germline V lookup: CDR1 SGHAT, CDR2 FQNNGV. This CDR3 is 14 amino acids long. CDR3 in amino acids: CASSRWTLNTEAFF. CDR3 nucleotides: TGTGCCAGCAGCCGGTGGACTTTGAACACTGAAGCTTTCTTT.

The V and J genes are TRBV20-1 and TRBJ2-5, with TRBD2 matching over 8 bases. In germline, CDR1 is DFQATT, CDR2 SNEGSKA (reference sequence). The J segment lost 4 bases and the V segment lost 4 bases, leaving 8 bases of the junction unmatched. The CDR3 totals 14 residues. Written as DNA, the CDR3 is TGCAGTGCTAATCCCGGGACTAGACGAGAGACCCAGTACTTC. It yields the protein CSANPGTRRETQYF.

The chain carries TRBV3-1 and TRBJ2-5; 11 nucleotides line up with TRBD1. Trimming took 1 base from V and 5 from J; bases not matched to a gene: 3. The CDR3 loop spans 15 amino acids. The germline V gene has CDR1 LGHDT and CDR2 YNNKEL (reference sequence). This CDR3 reads CASSQGDRGTETQYF. In nucleotides, the CDR3 is TGTGCCAGCAGCCAAGGGGACAGGGGGACGGAGACCCAGTACTTC.

The rearrangement joins TRBV24-1 to TRBJ2-1; TRBD1 matches at 9 bases. V shed 7 bases and J 2 bases; nucleotides not matched to a gene: 5. This CDR3 is built from 15 residues. The germline V gene encodes CDR1 KGHDR and CDR2 SFDVKD. In DNA, the CDR3 is TGTGCCACCAGGGGACAGGGAGGCACCTACAATGAGCAGTTCTTC. This gives the protein CATRGQGGTYNEQFF.

J is TRBJ1-2 and V is TRBV20-1; D unclear. The CDR3 contains 13 residues. The V and J ends lost 5 bases and 8 bases respectively, with 18 bases between them. Germline CDR1 and CDR2: DFQATT and SNEGSKA (reference sequence). This CDR3 is CSAAPGSGGGYTF. CDR3 in DNA: TGCAGTGCTGCGCCGGGCTCGGGAGGGGGCTACACCTTC.

The chain has TRBV15 and TRBJ2-1; D might be TRBD2 (6 bases). CDR1 LNHNV and CDR2 YYDKDF come from the germline V gene (reference sequence). V dropped 7 bases and J dropped 6 bases, with 13 bases sitting between them. The CDR3 sequence is 13 residues long. For the CDR3, the DNA is TGTGCCACCAAAGACCGGGAGTCCAATGAGCAGTTCTTC. This encodes CATKDRESNEQFF.

The chain combines TRBV20-1 with TRBJ2-1, with TRBD2 matching 7 bases. Germline V lookup: CDR1 DFQATT, CDR2 SNEGSKA (reference sequence). CDR3 length: 16 residues. J was trimmed by 3 bases and V by 1 base; bases with no gene match: 9. The CDR3 spells CSARGSSSGLYNEQFF. DNA of the CDR3: TGCAGTGCTAGAGGATCCTCTAGCGGCCTCTACAATGAGCAGTTCTTC.

The rearrangement uses TRBV5-1 and TRBJ2-3, with D perhaps matching TRBD1 (6 bases). The germline CDR1 and CDR2 sequences are SGHRS and YFSETQ. The CDR3 runs 12 residues. The ends were cut back, 5 bases at V and 5 bases at J, with 9 bases in the middle. CDR3 sequence reads: CASRIGGDTQYF. The DNA for the CDR3 is TGCGCCAGCAGGATAGGGGGAGATACGCAGTATTTT.

The sample holds many counts of this clonotype. V usage is TRBV5-1 and J usage is TRBJ2-7; TRBD2 aligns across 7 bases. Germline CDR1 is SGHRS and CDR2 is YFSETQ. The CDR3 has 15 amino acids. V lost 4 bases to trimming and J lost 1 base; unmatched junction nucleotides: 8. The CDR3 DNA follows: TGCGCCAGCAGCGACCGGGACTATACATCCTACGAGCAGTACTTC. It codes for CASSDRDYTSYEQYF.

This clonotype was detected a few times. The gene calls are TRBV9 and TRBJ2-3, with D maybe TRBD2 (6 bases). The ends were cut back, 3 bases at V and 8 bases at J, with 13 bases in the middle. The CDR3 is 13 amino acids. The germline V gene encodes CDR1 SGDLS and CDR2 YYNGEE. This CDR3 reads CASSEAGMATQYF. In DNA form, the CDR3 reads TGTGCCAGCAGCGAGGCGGGAATGGCTACGCAGTATTTT.

The chain is built from TRBV5-6 and TRBJ1-2; TRBD1 agrees at 7 bases. The CDR3 runs to 12 residues. Germline CDR1 reads SGHDT; CDR2 reads YYEEEE. Trimming cost V 3 bases and J 13 bases; bases outside gene matches: 9. The CDR3 loop reads CASSWGQSSLTF. In DNA form, the CDR3 reads TGTGCCAGCAGCTGGGGACAGTCATCCCTCACCTTC.

In its sample, this clonotype was seen a few times. This rearrangement joins TRBV25-1 to TRBJ1-3; 9 nucleotides align to TRBD1. This CDR3 has 15 amino acids. Germline V gene sequence: CDR1 MGHDK, CDR2 SYGVNS. V was pared by 6 bases and J by 3 bases, with 6 bases of the junction left unmatched. The CDR3 loop reads CASSVGQGGGNTIYF. The DNA of the CDR3 is TGTGCCAGCAGCGTGGGACAGGGTGGTGGAAACACCATATATTTT. Drawing the rest from reference TRBV25-1 and TRBJ1-3, the complete variable domain is EADIYQTPRYLVIGTGKKITLECSQTMGHDKMYWYQQDPGMELHLIHYSYGVNSTEKGDLSSESTVSRIRTEHFPLTLESARPSHTSQYLCASSVGQGGGNTIYFGEGSWLTVV.

This clonotype occurred a few times. The rearrangement uses TRBV4-2 and TRBJ1-4, with D perhaps TRBD1 (5 bases). Germline CDR1 reads LGHNA; CDR2 reads YNFKEQ. Between the trimmed V and J ends, which lost 1 base and 6 bases, there was a span of 15 bases. The CDR3 covers 16 residues. CDR3 DNA: TGTGCCAGCAGCCAAGGAGCTGGCAGGGAAGATGAAAAACTGTTTTTT. It translates to CASSQGAGREDEKLFF.

J is TRBJ2-5 and V is TRBV9; D remains ambiguous. The last part of the DNA fits TRBJ2-7 better; the J call may be wrong. This CDR3 contains 13 residues. CDR1 is SGDLS, CDR2 YYNGEE, per germline. The CDR3 DNA follows: TGTGCCAGCAGCGTAGCTCCAACCTACGAGCAGTACTTC. Its protein product is CASSVAPTYEQYF.

The genes are TRBV7-2 and TRBJ2-1, with 12 bases identical to TRBD2. Germline V gene lookup returns CDR1 SGHTA and CDR2 FQGNSA. The CDR3 sequence is 16 residues long. V was pared by 4 bases and J by 7 bases, with 8 bases of the junction left unmatched. CDR3 sequence: CASSWPSGGADNEQFF. The CDR3 nucleotides read TGTGCCAGCAGCTGGCCTAGCGGGGGGGCTGATAATGAGCAGTTCTTC.

The table lists this clonotype with many counts. The J gene is TRBJ2-7, the V gene TRBV12-3 or TRBV12-4; no reliable D call. The CDR3 runs 11 residues. Trimming removed 4 bases from V and 3 bases from J, with 4 bases in between. The CDR3 reads CASSSFYEQYF. CDR3 nucleotide sequence: TGTGCCAGCAGTTCCTTCTACGAGCAGTACTTC.

This chain uses TRBV20-1 with TRBJ2-5; 10 positions match TRBD2. The DNA end is more similar to TRBJ2-7, so the J call may be wrong. Germline-derived CDR1 and CDR2 are DFQATT and SNEGSKA (reference sequence). CDR3 length equals 14 residues. The CDR3 DNA sequence: TGCAGTGCTAAGCTAGCGGGAGAGGCCTACGAGCAGTACTTC. Translated, it gives CSAKLAGEAYEQYF.

This clonotype turned up a few times. The V call is TRBV4-3, the J call TRBJ1-1, with 7 bases matching TRBD1. Trimming removed 4 bases from V and 6 bases from J; junction bases left unmatched: 8. Germline V gene data show CDR1 as LGHNA and CDR2 as YSLEER. CDR3 length: 14 residues. The CDR3 loop reads CASSRDRERPEAFF. In DNA form, the CDR3 reads TGCGCCAGCAGCCGAGACAGGGAGCGGCCTGAAGCTTTCTTT.

In this sample, this clonotype turned up a few times. This chain connects TRBV6-2 or TRBV6-3 to TRBJ2-1; no clear D. The J call may be in error: the DNA end matches TRBJ2-7 better. Germline CDR1 MNHEY, CDR2 SVGEGT. The CDR3 consists of 16 residues. CDR3 amino acids: CASSYSNFQEIYEQYF. The CDR3 nucleotides are TGTGCCAGCAGTTACTCGAACTTTCAGGAGATATACGAGCAGTACTTC.